The clone carrying this T cell receptor beta chain was counted at least ten times. Every TCR cDNA molecule bore its own unique molecular identifier. TCRdb reprocessed the 5' RACE reads via MiXCR and lists one record per CDR3 protein. The data hold 30,000 to 50,000 distinct CDR3 sequences, with roughly 5.8% observed a single time. The sample originates from a study of spatial heterogeneity in lung cancer. Study at large: Fewer alpha-chain than beta-chain sequences were consistently detected.

Germline assignment: CDR1 LNHNV and CDR2 YYDKDF (reference sequence). CDR3 length: 12 amino acids. Trimming took off 9 bases at V and 0 bases at J, with 9 bases between the two ends. Time point defined: sample taken at primary tumor resection. Sequencing was performed on whole RNA extracted from tumor and nontumor lung tissue, or from frozen PBMC, and the material was left unsorted. Sequencing used PBMCs, obtained at surgery. This rearrangement joins TRBV15 to TRBJ2-7; the D call may be TRBD1 or TRBD2 (5 bases each). The receptor's source is a male donor with early-stage non-small cell lung cancer. The CDR3 reads CATRGSSYEQYF. The CDR3 nucleotides are TGTGCCACGAGGGGCTCCTCCTACGAGCAGTACTTC.